The clone carrying this T cell receptor (beta chain) turned up a few times. Its matching antigen is unknown. The data stem from a study of cytomegalovirus exposure and HLA in healthy donors. Points from the study as a whole: The sole available immune exposure information was CMV serostatus.

The PCR had 60 Vbeta and 13 Jbeta primers. The repertoire was sequenced with immunoSEQ multiplex PCR; TCRdb's copy has only in-frame clones and lacks some. The repertoire includes about 130,000 clones, over 9.5% of them detected once, and 3.5% to 5% sits in the top ten. The CDR3 is 10 residues long. Germline CDR1 SQVTM, CDR2 ANQGSEA. This chain links TRBV29-1 with TRBJ1-1; maybe TRBD1 (5 bases). The receptor was isolated from a young woman in good health and CMV-seropositive. The sequenced material came from PBMCs. The CDR3 coding sequence is TGCACCGTCAGGGAAACTGAAGCTTTCTTT. Translated: CTVRETEAFF. The entire variable domain, with the rest obtained from reference TRBV29-1 and TRBJ1-1, is as follows: SAVISQKPSRDICQRGTSLTIQCQVDSQVTMMFWYRQQPGQSLTLIATANQGSEATYESGFVIDKFPISRPNLTFSTLTVSNMSPEDSSIYLCTVRETEAFFGQGTRLTVV.